The 31 T cell receptor beta chains in this list originate from one sample, sequenced in a study of blood T cell repertoires in COVID-19. Here immunoSEQ multiplex PCR was the method, and the copy in TCRdb shows in-frame clones only, minus some. The sample lists 400,000 to 500,000 clones; about 88% were seen once. Material for sequencing was PBMCs or T cells enriched from blood (not recorded which). These receptors came from a woman younger than 35 who had been exposed to COVID-19.

V and J are TRBV19 and TRBJ1-2; D call uncertain. V was pared by 1 base and J by 6 bases, with 9 bases between. Germline CDR1 LNHDA, CDR2 SQIVND (reference sequence). This CDR3 is 13 amino acids long. The CDR3 here is CASSIGLTNGYTF. The CDR3, as DNA: TGTGCCAGTAGTATAGGTCTCACAAATGGCTACACCTTC.

This sequence joins TRBV4-3 and TRBJ1-4; D is undetermined. The CDR3 runs to 16 residues. From germline, CDR1 is LGHNA and CDR2 YSLEER. Trimming removed 1 base from V and 5 bases from J, with 14 bases in between. The CDR3 protein is CASSQVIWQENEKLFF. The CDR3 coding sequence is TGCGCCAGCAGCCAAGTAATTTGGCAGGAAAATGAAAAACTGTTTTTT.

This clone turned up a few times. J is TRBJ1-2 and V is TRBV4-1, with D tentatively TRBD1 (5 bases). The V gene's germline CDR1 is MGHRA and CDR2 YSYEKL. The V end was cut by 7 bases, the J end by 2 bases, with 17 bases between. The CDR3 contains 15 residues. The CDR3 DNA reads as TGCGCCAGCAAAGATGACAGCAAACTCAACTATGGCTACACCTTC. Its protein product is CASKDDSKLNYGYTF.

The chain couples TRBV29-1 to TRBJ1-2; 8 bases match TRBD1. Per germline, CDR1 SQVTM and CDR2 ANQGSEA. The CDR3 loop spans 13 amino acids. The ends lost 2 bases at V and 14 bases at J; junction bases unmatched: 13. CDR3 sequence: CSVESQGALDSTF. DNA of the CDR3: TGCAGCGTTGAATCTCAGGGGGCGTTAGATTCAACCTTC. Full variable domain (rest looked up from reference TRBV29-1 and TRBJ1-2): SAVISQKPSRDICQRGTSLTIQCQVDSQVTMMFWYRQQPGQSLTLIATANQGSEATYESGFVIDKFPISRPNLTFSTLTVSNMSPEDSSIYLCSVESQGALDSTFGSGTRLTVV.

The chain links TRBV7-2 to TRBJ2-5, with 12 positions matching TRBD2. The junction had 4 bases not matched to a gene; V was cut back by 1 base and J by 1 base. Germline assignment: CDR1 SGHTA and CDR2 FQGNSA. The CDR3 totals 17 residues. DNA for the CDR3: TGTGCCAGCAGCTTAGGCAGGACTAGCGGGGTCCAAGAGACCCAGTACTTC. Protein: CASSLGRTSGVQETQYF.

The gene calls are TRBV9 and TRBJ2-7, with TRBD2 as a possible D gene (6 bases). Germline loops: CDR1 SGDLS, CDR2 YYNGEE. V was clipped by 3 bases and J by 5 bases, with 9 bases between them. CDR3 size: 12 residues. As DNA, the CDR3 is TGTGCCAGCAGCGCCCGGGGGAACGAGCAGTACTTC. It is translated as CASSARGNEQYF.

The chain has TRBV3-1 (or the pseudogene TRBV3-2) and TRBJ2-2, with 10 bases matching TRBD2. Germline V gene data show CDR1 as LGHDT and CDR2 as YNNKEL (reference sequence). Unmatched junction bases numbered 8, after V lost 6 bases and J lost 4 bases. The CDR3 consists of 16 residues. The CDR3 reads CASRRLAGVFTGELFF. Here the CDR3 DNA reads TGTGCCAGCAGGCGTCTAGCGGGAGTGTTCACCGGGGAGCTGTTTTTT.

The genes are TRBV5-1 and TRBJ2-3, with a possible D match to TRBD1 (6 bases). The V and J ends lost 4 bases and 2 bases respectively, with 14 bases between them. CDR1 is SGHRS and CDR2 is YFSETQ in the germline V gene. The CDR3 has 15 residues. The CDR3 nucleotides read TGCGCCAGCAGCCCTTCACAGGGACCCACAGATACGCAGTATTTT. Encoded protein: CASSPSQGPTDTQYF.

DNA of the CDR3: TGCGCCAGCAGTGAAGGCGGGAGAGCGCCCTACGAGCAGTACTTC. It translates to CASSEGGRAPYEQYF. The rearrangement uses TRBV10-1 and TRBJ2-7, with 7 nucleotides matching TRBD2. Trimming cost V 3 bases and J 2 bases; bases outside gene matches: 7. The germline V gene encodes CDR1 WNHNN and CDR2 SYGVQD (reference sequence). This CDR3 has 15 amino acids.

On this clone: The same CDR3 can be traced to other DNA sequences in this sample. This chain links TRBV4-1 with TRBJ2-7, with D tentatively TRBD2 (6 bases). V shed 1 base and J shed 4 bases, with 8 bases lying between them. The CDR3 is 13 amino acids. Germline loops: CDR1 MGHRA, CDR2 YSYEKL. The DNA of the CDR3 is TGCGCCAGCAGCCAAGTCGGGGGATACGAGCAGTACTTC. It encodes CASSQVGGYEQYF.

The gene calls are TRBV6-5 and TRBJ2-7; a weak D match, TRBD2 (6 bases). Germline CDR1 and CDR2: MNHEY and SVGAGI. Trimming took 7 bases from V and 2 from J, leaving 12 bases between them. The length of the CDR3 is 13 residues. The CDR3, as DNA: TGTGCCAGCAATGGGGGGTCTACCTACGAGCAGTACTTC. Translating it yields CASNGGSTYEQYF.

The chain is built from TRBV7-9 and TRBJ2-1; 7 bases line up with TRBD2. The germline CDR1 and CDR2 sequences are SEHNR and FQNEAQ (reference sequence). This CDR3 spans 17 amino acids. The V and J ends lost 1 base and 4 bases, in that order; junction bases with no gene match: 10. CDR3 sequence (DNA): TGTGCCAGCAGCTTAGTCCACTTGACGGGAGGTTACAATGAGCAGTTCTTC. Translation gives CASSLVHLTGGYNEQFF. Looking up the rest from reference TRBV7-9 and TRBJ2-1 gives the full variable domain: DTGVSQNPRHKITKRGQNVTFRCDPISEHNRLYWYRQTLGQGPEFLTYFQNEAQLEKSRLLSDRFSAERPKGSFSTLEIQRTEQGDSAMYLCASSLVHLTGGYNEQFFGPGTRLTVL.

The chain uses TRBV19 and TRBJ2-3; TRBD2 matches at 14 bases. CDR3 length equals 18 residues. Germline CDR1 is LNHDA and CDR2 is SQIVND (reference sequence). After removal of 5 bases from V and 2 bases from J, the junction contained 9 bases not matched to a gene. CDR3 protein: CASSPGLAGVMVTDTQYF. CDR3 in DNA: TGTGCCAGTAGTCCGGGACTAGCGGGAGTTATGGTCACAGATACGCAGTATTTT. The whole variable domain, remainder taken from reference TRBV19 and TRBJ2-3, is DGGITQSPKYLFRKEGQNVTLSCEQNLNHDAMYWYRQDPGQGLRLIYYSQIVNDFQKGDIAEGYSVSREKKESFPLTVTSAQKNPTAFYLCASSPGLAGVMVTDTQYFGPGTRLTVL.

This chain joins TRBV5-1 and TRBJ2-3; 10 nucleotides line up with TRBD1. The CDR3 extends over 16 amino acids. Trimming took 7 bases from V and 2 from J; bases not matched to a gene: 10. Germline V lookup: CDR1 SGHRS, CDR2 YFSETQ. CDR3 sequence: CASHWGQGPNTDTQYF. The CDR3, as DNA: TGCGCCAGCCACTGGGGACAGGGGCCGAACACAGATACGCAGTATTTT.

This clone was detected only a few times. The genes are TRBV18 and TRBJ2-7; perhaps TRBD2 as D (5 bases). Germline CDR1 is KGHSH and CDR2 is LQKENI. The germline V and J ends were trimmed by 0 bases and 2 bases, with 17 bases remaining between them. The CDR3 runs to 17 residues. CDR3 amino acids: CASSPPIAGRGTYEQYF. Written as DNA, the CDR3 is TGTGCCAGCTCACCACCTATCGCAGGCCGAGGGACCTACGAGCAGTACTTC.

Ten or more counts support this clone. This chain links TRBV5-8 with TRBJ1-4; D gene uncertain. CDR1 and CDR2 (germline): SGHTS, YDEGEE. V lost 0 bases, J lost 0 bases, and 9 bases lay in between. The CDR3 sequence is 16 residues long. The CDR3, as DNA: TGTGCCAGCAGCTTGGAGATGGGCACAACTAATGAAAAACTGTTTTTT. Translating gives CASSLEMGTTNEKLFF.

The chain combines TRBV5-1 with TRBJ2-3, with 12 bases lining up with TRBD2. V lost 0 bases to trimming and J lost 2 bases; unmatched junction nucleotides: 10. This CDR3 comprises 19 residues. Germline V gene data show CDR1 as SGHRS and CDR2 as YFSETQ. CDR3 nucleotide sequence: TGCGCCAGCAGCTTGGCTTCGAGACTAGCGGGAGTCGACACAGATACGCAGTATTTT. The encoded protein is CASSLASRLAGVDTDTQYF.

The V gene is TRBV4-1, the J gene TRBJ2-5, with 12 bases aligning to TRBD2. CDR3 size: 16 residues. The V gene's germline CDR1 is MGHRA and CDR2 YSYEKL. J lost 2 bases, V lost 2 bases, and 3 bases had no gene match. As DNA, the CDR3 is TGCGCCAGCAGCCAATCACTAGCGGGAGGTCAAGAGACCCAGTACTTC. Residues: CASSQSLAGGQETQYF.

The chain carries TRBV29-1 and TRBJ1-2; no clear D gene. In germline, CDR1 is SQVTM, CDR2 ANQGSEA. Trimming took off 4 bases at V and 0 bases at J, with 3 bases between the two ends. The CDR3 spans 11 residues. CDR3 loop: CSVATNYGYTF. CDR3 DNA: TGCAGCGTTGCTACTAACTATGGCTACACCTTC.

The rearrangement joins TRBV5-6 to TRBJ2-7; 7 nucleotides align to TRBD1. The J segment lost 3 bases and the V segment lost 2 bases, leaving 5 bases of the junction unmatched. The CDR3 runs 14 residues. Germline V gene data show CDR1 as SGHDT and CDR2 as YYEEEE. In DNA form, the CDR3 reads TGTGCCAGCAGCTTCGGGACAGAGAACTACGAGCAGTACTTC. It codes for CASSFGTENYEQYF.

The V and J genes are TRBV5-1 and TRBJ2-1; the match to TRBD2 covers 9 bases. The ends lost 2 bases at V and 5 bases at J; junction bases unmatched: 8. The CDR3 contains 16 residues. Germline CDR1 and CDR2: SGHRS and YFSETQ. CDR3 in amino acids: CASSLSRTSADNEQFF. The CDR3 DNA follows: TGCGCCAGCAGCTTAAGCCGGACTAGCGCAGACAATGAGCAGTTCTTC.

The chain has TRBV7-2 and TRBJ1-1; 7 nucleotides agree with TRBD1. Germline assignment: CDR1 SGHTA and CDR2 FQGNSA. V shed 3 bases, J shed 0 bases, and the junction held 7 bases outside the gene matches. The CDR3 covers 16 residues. This CDR3 reads CASSFRQGSMNTEAFF. The CDR3 nucleotides are TGTGCCAGCAGCTTCAGACAGGGTTCCATGAACACTGAAGCTTTCTTT.

A remark on this clone: Other nucleotide sequences in the sample specify the same CDR3. J is TRBJ2-3 and V is TRBV12-5; 9 nucleotides agree with TRBD1. CDR3 size: 14 residues. CDR1 and CDR2 (germline): LGHNT, FRNRAP. The trim removed 5 bases at V and 4 bases at J, leaving 4 bases unmatched. CDR3 nucleotides: TGTGCTAGTGGTCCGGGACAGGGCTCAGATACGCAGTATTTT. This sequence encodes CASGPGQGSDTQYF.

This clone has just a few counts. The chain employs TRBV7-2 and TRBJ2-1; the match to TRBD2 covers 11 bases. The ends lost 5 bases at V and 7 bases at J; junction bases unmatched: 7. The CDR3 is made up of 15 amino acids. CDR1 is SGHTA and CDR2 is FQGNSA in the germline V gene. Here the CDR3 DNA reads TGTGCCAGCAGCGTTCTAGCGGGAGGTTCTAATGAGCAGTTCTTC. Encoded protein: CASSVLAGGSNEQFF. The whole variable domain, filled in from reference TRBV7-2 and TRBJ2-1, reads GAGVSQSPSNKVTEKGKDVELRCDPISGHTALYWYRQSLGQGLEFLIYFQGNSAPDKSGLPSDRFSAERTGGSVSTLTIQRTQQEDSAVYLCASSVLAGGSNEQFFGPGTRLTVL.

This clone was detected a few times. The CDR3 here is CSARDLGELFF. The CDR3 DNA follows: TGCAGTGCTAGAGATCTCGGGGAGCTGTTTTTT. The chain combines TRBV20-1 with TRBJ2-2; D unresolved. The CDR3 runs to 11 residues. Trimming left V 0 bases short and J 7 bases short, with 3 bases between. Germline V CDR1 and CDR2: DFQATT, SNEGSKA (reference sequence).

This clone was detected only once. This chain links TRBV6-5 with TRBJ2-7, with D perhaps matching TRBD1 (5 bases). The germline CDR1 and CDR2 sequences are MNHEY and SVGAGI. The CDR3 totals 14 residues. The V end was cut by 7 bases, the J end by 5 bases, with 18 bases between. CDR3 DNA: TGTGCCAGCAAAACGGGCGGTACCAGGGACGAGCAGTACTTC. This sequence encodes CASKTGGTRDEQYF.

The gene calls are TRBV10-3 and TRBJ1-2; D unresolved. This CDR3 has 14 residues. The V gene lost 0 bases and the J gene lost 7 bases, with 12 bases spanning the gap. In germline, CDR1 is ENHRY, CDR2 SYGVKD. The CDR3 DNA reads TGTGCCATCAGTGAGTCAGTGACATCCGGTGGCTACACCTTC. Amino acids: CAISESVTSGGYTF.

The chain employs TRBV3-1 (or the pseudogene TRBV3-2) and TRBJ2-2; TRBD1 aligns across 8 bases. With V trimmed by 4 bases and J by 1 base, 5 bases remained unmatched. Germline-derived CDR1 and CDR2 are LGHDT and YNNKEL (reference sequence). There are 16 residues in the CDR3. DNA for the CDR3: TGTGCCAGCAGCCTTCAGGGGGCAGTGAACACCGGGGAGCTGTTTTTT. It codes for CASSLQGAVNTGELFF.

The chain has TRBV7-6 and TRBJ1-1; D may be TRBD1 (5 bases). The CDR3 is 13 residues long. Trimming removed 5 bases from V and 8 bases from J, with 15 bases in between. Germline V gene sequence: CDR1 SGHVS, CDR2 FNYEAQ. The CDR3 region is CASSLGGEPEAFF. The DNA for the CDR3 is TGTGCCAGCAGCCTCGGGGGGGAACCCGAAGCTTTCTTT.

J is TRBJ2-7 and V is TRBV5-1; 14 bases line up with TRBD2. From germline, CDR1 is SGHRS and CDR2 YFSETQ. V dropped 3 bases and J dropped 5; count of bases not matched to a gene: 4. The CDR3 totals 15 residues. CDR3 in amino acids: CASSSGLAGVHEQYF. The CDR3 nucleotides read TGCGCCAGCAGCTCGGGACTAGCGGGAGTCCACGAGCAGTACTTC.

This rearrangement joins TRBV11-2 to TRBJ1-6, with D uncertain. Looked up from germline, CDR1 is SGHAT and CDR2 is FQNNGV. CDR3 length: 13 amino acids. Trimming left V 5 bases short and J 7 bases short, with 9 bases between. CDR3 amino acids: CASSGPRNSPLHF. The CDR3 DNA sequence: TGTGCCAGCAGCGGGCCGAGAAATTCACCCCTCCACTTT.